These 18 T cell receptor beta chains were sequenced from one sample in a study of blood T cell repertoires in COVID-19. The data were produced by immunoSEQ multiplex PCR, yet TCRdb's version contains in-frame clones alone and is incomplete. In the table there are about 200,000 clones, approximately 84% of which are singletons. Input material: peripheral blood. These TCRs come from a woman of 80 years or more with acute or convalescent COVID-19.

The rearrangement uses TRBV7-8 and TRBJ1-1; D unresolved. The CDR3 consists of 11 residues. V was shortened by 5 bases and J by 5 bases, with 6 bases between the two germline ends. The germline V gene encodes CDR1 SGHVS and CDR2 FQNEAQ. CDR3: CASSRTTEAFF. The CDR3 region has the DNA TGTGCCAGCAGCCGCACAACTGAAGCTTTCTTT. Drawing the rest from reference TRBV7-8 and TRBJ1-1, the complete variable domain is GAGVSQSPRYKVAKRGQDVALRCDPISGHVSLFWYQQALGQGPEFLTYFQNEAQLDKSGLPSDRFFAERPEGSVSTLKIQRTQQEDSAVYLCASSRTTEAFFGQGTRLTVV.

CDR3: CASSSSRWYNEQFF. CDR3 nucleotides: TGCGCCAGCAGCTCAAGTAGATGGTACAATGAGCAGTTCTTC. The genes are TRBV5-1 and TRBJ2-1; D gene unclear. There are 14 residues in the CDR3. Germline V lookup: CDR1 SGHRS, CDR2 YFSETQ. V was clipped by 3 bases and J by 4 bases, with 11 bases between them.

The V and J genes are TRBV11-3 and TRBJ2-7, with D tentatively TRBD1 (5 bases). With 6 bases removed from V and 0 bases from J, the gap between germline ends came to 15 bases. The CDR3 has 15 residues. Germline loops: CDR1 SGHNT, CDR2 YENEEA. The CDR3 reads CASRGQGINSYEQYF. CDR3 coding DNA: TGTGCCAGCAGGGGGCAGGGTATAAACTCCTACGAGCAGTACTTC. The full variable domain, with the rest looked up from reference TRBV11-3 and TRBJ2-7, is EAGVVQSPRYKIIEKKQPVAFWCNPISGHNTLYWYLQNLGQGPELLIRYENEEAVDDSQLPKDRFSAERLKGVDSTLKIQPAELGDSAVYLCASRGQGINSYEQYFGPGTRLTVT.

Only one count was recorded for this clone. The chain combines TRBV6-1 with TRBJ2-1, with 15 positions matching TRBD2. From germline, CDR1 is MNHNS and CDR2 SASEGT. The CDR3 has 19 amino acids. Trimming removed 4 bases from V and 5 bases from J; junction bases left unmatched: 12. CDR3 protein: CASSATGLAGGAADNEQFF. CDR3 bases: TGTGCCAGCAGTGCCACGGGACTAGCGGGAGGAGCGGCCGACAATGAGCAGTTCTTC.

This clone has ten or more counts. CDR3 in amino acids: CASSTGTPYGYTF. The CDR3 coding sequence is TGTGCCAGCAGCACCGGGACACCATATGGCTACACCTTC. The V gene is TRBV5-4, the J gene TRBJ1-2; D may be TRBD1 (6 bases). Germline values: CDR1 SGHNT, CDR2 YYREEE (reference sequence). The CDR3 runs to 13 residues. V shed 4 bases and J shed 5 bases, with 12 bases lying between them. Together with reference TRBV5-4 and TRBJ1-2, the CDR3 gives the full variable domain: ETGVTQSPTHLIKTRGQQVTLRCSSQSGHNTVSWYQQALGQGPQFIFQYYREEENGRGNFPPRFSGLQFPNYSSELNVNALELDDSALYLCASSTGTPYGYTFGSGTRLTVV.

The V and J genes are TRBV9 and TRBJ1-2, with TRBD1 as a possible D gene (6 bases). CDR3 length equals 17 residues. Germline lookup yields CDR1 SGDLS and CDR2 YYNGEE. V was pared by 2 bases and J by 4 bases, with 21 bases between. The CDR3: CASSVNPSRGATYGYTF. For the CDR3, the DNA is TGTGCCAGCAGCGTCAACCCGTCCCGGGGGGCCACCTATGGCTACACCTTC.

The chain couples TRBV19 to TRBJ2-7; D is unresolved. V was shortened by 5 bases and J by 2 bases, with 10 bases between the two germline ends. Germline loops: CDR1 LNHDA, CDR2 SQIVND (reference sequence). The CDR3 contains 13 residues. This CDR3 reads CASSLTPTYEQYF. The CDR3 coding sequence is TGTGCCAGTAGTCTGACACCTACCTACGAGCAGTACTTC.

The chain is built from TRBV27 and TRBJ2-7; D uncertain. V lost 6 bases and J lost 0, with 9 bases in between. The CDR3 runs 13 residues. CDR1 MNHEY and CDR2 SMNVEV come from the germline V gene (reference sequence). CDR3 sequence reads: CASRGPSSYEQYF. CDR3 sequence (DNA): TGTGCCAGCAGGGGCCCAAGCTCCTACGAGCAGTACTTC.

The rearrangement joins TRBV30 to TRBJ2-1; D unclear. V lost 3 bases and J 9 bases, leaving 18 bases between the germline ends. Germline CDR1 and CDR2: GTSNPN and SVGIG (reference sequence). The CDR3 length is 14 residues. The CDR3 sequence: CAWSALVTEPEQFF. CDR3 nucleotide sequence: TGTGCCTGGAGCGCCCTTGTTACAGAACCTGAGCAGTTCTTC.

V gene TRBV6-5 combines with J gene TRBJ2-5, with a tentative D call TRBD1 (6 bases). The germline gives CDR1 MNHEY, CDR2 SVGAGI. With 2 bases removed from V and 4 bases from J, the gap between germline ends came to 11 bases. The CDR3 consists of 14 residues. The CDR3 sequence: CASSYAGRGETQYF. CDR3 nucleotides: TGTGCCAGCAGTTACGCCGGCAGGGGAGAGACCCAGTACTTC.

As to this clone: A far larger clone is a single base away, which makes a read error likely. The chain is built from TRBV28 and TRBJ2-7; TRBD2 matches 9 bases. CDR1 and CDR2 from the germline V gene are MDHEN and SYDVKM. There are 12 residues in the CDR3. V dropped 6 bases and J dropped 4; count of bases not matched to a gene: 1. CDR3 DNA: TGTGCCAGCAGGACTAGCGGTTACGAGCAGTACTTC. It codes for CASRTSGYEQYF.

V gene TRBV6-5 combines with J gene TRBJ1-2; D unresolved. The V and J ends lost 8 bases and 2 bases respectively, with 12 bases between them. The CDR3 runs to 13 residues. The V gene's germline CDR1 is MNHEY and CDR2 SVGAGI. The CDR3 nucleotides are TGTGCCAGCGGGCACAGTAACAACTATGGCTACACCTTC. Amino acid sequence: CASGHSNNYGYTF.

V usage is TRBV5-6 and J usage is TRBJ2-3; TRBD2 matches 9 bases. The CDR3 extends over 15 amino acids. Germline CDR1 SGHDT, CDR2 YYEEEE. The V gene end was trimmed by 1 base and the J gene end by 3 bases; junction bases not matched to a gene: 3. CDR3 residues: CASSLPAGGTDTQYF. The CDR3, as DNA: TGTGCCAGCAGCTTGCCAGCGGGGGGAACAGATACGCAGTATTTT.

The rearrangement links TRBV7-9 to TRBJ1-6, with TRBD1 as a possible D gene (5 bases). From germline, CDR1 is SEHNR and CDR2 FQNEAQ (reference sequence). Trimming shortened V by 3 bases and J by 11 bases, and 8 bases separated the two germline ends. This CDR3 comprises 12 residues. CDR3 sequence: CASSLEGAPLHF. As DNA, the CDR3 is TGTGCCAGCAGCTTGGAAGGGGCACCCCTCCACTTT.

This clone was picked up a small number of times. This chain links TRBV4-1 with TRBJ2-1; 15 bases map to TRBD2. CDR1 and CDR2 from the germline V gene are MGHRA and YSYEKL. The CDR3 runs to 16 residues. J gave up 7 bases and V 3 bases, and 4 bases lay outside the gene matches. In nucleotides, the CDR3 is TGCGCCAGCAGCCACCGAGGGACTAGCGGGAGGAATGAGCAGTTCTTC. It codes for CASSHRGTSGRNEQFF.

V and J are TRBV14 and TRBJ1-2; 7 bases are a match to TRBD1. The junction had 1 base not matched to a gene; V was cut back by 5 bases and J by 1 base. Germline CDR1 is SGHDN and CDR2 is FVKESK. The length of the CDR3 is 13 residues. The CDR3 region has the DNA TGTGCCAGCAGCGGACAGGATAACTATGGCTACACCTTC. Amino acid sequence: CASSGQDNYGYTF.

The chain couples TRBV5-1 to TRBJ2-1; 11 positions match TRBD2. The germline gives CDR1 SGHRS, CDR2 YFSETQ. This CDR3 region has 18 residues. V was clipped by 0 bases and J by 9 bases; unmatched bases: 14. CDR3: CASSLEPATGLAEVEQFF. DNA for the CDR3: TGCGCCAGCAGCTTGGAGCCGGCAACGGGACTAGCGGAGGTTGAGCAGTTCTTC.

This chain connects TRBV27 to TRBJ2-3; 8 positions agree with TRBD1. The CDR3 extends over 14 amino acids. Trimming cost V 6 bases and J 4 bases; bases outside gene matches: 6. Germline V gene sequence: CDR1 MNHEY, CDR2 SMNVEV (reference sequence). The CDR3 region has the DNA TGTGCCAGCAGCCCCGACAGGGGATCAGATACGCAGTATTTT. It is translated as CASSPDRGSDTQYF.